This section outlines one T cell receptor (beta chain) sequence together with its context. What it recognizes is unknown. V was pared by 5 bases and J by 4 bases, with 7 bases of the junction left unmatched. In germline, CDR1 is SEHNR, CDR2 FQNEAQ (reference sequence). There are 15 residues in the CDR3. The table came from immunoSEQ multiplex PCR; TCRdb's copy has only in-frame clones and leaves some out. The sample has 400,000 to 600,000 clones, 60% to 80% seen once. The data are from a study of shared clonotypes between healthy human individuals. As for the study in general: Two women and three men aged 18 to 49 made up the donors.

Those who donated, Caucasian adults without exception, all lived in Nashville, Tennessee. Study-wide results and limits: Tissue TCR repertoires likely differ from these blood-only repertoires.

Sequencing was done on a sample of PBMCs. V usage is TRBV7-9 and J usage is TRBJ1-1; 10 bases map to TRBD1. The sequence derives from a woman aged 40-49 years in good health. Some clones in this sample may be carry-over from other donors' samples. This chain's CDR3 is CASSRQGAVGTEAFF. CDR3 in DNA: TGTGCCAGCAGCCGACAGGGGGCGGTTGGCACTGAAGCTTTCTTT. The full variable domain, rest sourced from reference TRBV7-9 and TRBJ1-1, is DTGVSQNPRHKITKRGQNVTFRCDPISEHNRLYWYRQTLGQGPEFLTYFQNEAQLEKSRLLSDRFSAERPKGSFSTLEIQRTEQGDSAMYLCASSRQGAVGTEAFFGQGTRLTVV.